The 21 T cell receptor beta chains below come from one sample, sequenced in a study of T-cell reconstitution after alpha-beta-depleted transplantation in children. TCRbeta library preparation incorporated unique molecular identifiers. TCRdb independently ran MiXCR on the PCR reads; one entry per CDR3 protein. This sample carries approximately 400,000 distinct CDR3 sequences, approximately 10% of them seen once, and the ten largest clones take roughly 5.5%. The starting material was PBMCs from the stem cell graft donor, obtained from the stem cell graft. These receptors were collected from a human donor who donated a stem cell graft to a child with acute myeloid leukemia.

This rearrangement joins TRBV7-2 to TRBJ2-1; D gene ambiguous. There are 14 residues in the CDR3. Per the germline V gene, CDR1 is SGHTA and CDR2 is FQGNSA. V lost 2 bases, J lost 4 bases, and 9 bases lay in between. The CDR3 DNA reads TGTGCCAGCAGCTTAAGCTTCAGTTACAATGAGCAGTTCTTC. Protein sequence: CASSLSFSYNEQFF.

This sequence joins TRBV5-1 and TRBJ2-2; D perhaps matches TRBD1 (5 bases). Trimming took 3 bases from V and 3 from J, leaving 15 bases between them. Germline CDR1 reads SGHRS; CDR2 reads YFSETQ. The CDR3 consists of 16 residues. In nucleotides, the CDR3 is TGCGCCAGCAGCTCCCCGAACGACAGTCACACCGGGGAGCTGTTTTTT. Translating it yields CASSSPNDSHTGELFF.

This clonotype appeared a few times. The gene calls are TRBV7-2 and TRBJ2-3, with 11 positions matching TRBD2. With 7 bases clipped from V and 0 bases from J, the junction kept 9 bases outside the gene matches. CDR3 length: 17 residues. CDR1 SGHTA and CDR2 FQGNSA come from the germline V gene. CDR3 coding DNA: TGTGCCAGCAACCGACGAGCTAGCGGGGGGAGCACAGATACGCAGTATTTT. This gives the protein CASNRRASGGSTDTQYF.

This clonotype has only a few counts. This rearrangement joins TRBV9 to TRBJ2-3; TRBD2 is a possible D gene (5 bases). The CDR3 runs to 15 residues. Looked up from germline, CDR1 is SGDLS and CDR2 is YYNGEE. With 0 bases removed from V and 0 bases from J, the gap between germline ends came to 8 bases. This CDR3 is CASSVGSVSTDTQYF. CDR3 sequence (DNA): TGTGCCAGCAGCGTAGGTAGCGTAAGCACAGATACGCAGTATTTT.

V usage is TRBV11-1 and J usage is TRBJ2-1, with TRBD2 identical over 9 bases. This CDR3 spans 16 amino acids. Looked up from germline, CDR1 is SGHAT and CDR2 is FQDESV (reference sequence). V was pared by 2 bases and J by 4 bases, with 6 bases of the junction left unmatched. CDR3 nucleotide sequence: TGTGCCAGCAGCTTACAAGCAGCGGGGGGTTACAATGAGCAGTTCTTC. This translates into CASSLQAAGGYNEQFF.

The V gene is TRBV15, the J gene TRBJ2-5; D is unresolved. Trimming removed 0 bases at V and 2 bases at J, with 7 bases between. Looked up from germline, CDR1 is LNHNV and CDR2 is YYDKDF (reference sequence). The CDR3 covers 14 residues. The DNA of the CDR3 is TGTGCCACCAGCAGAGATCGGCAGCAAGAGACCCAGTACTTC. It yields the protein CATSRDRQQETQYF. Using reference TRBV15 and TRBJ2-5 for the parts outside the CDR3, the full variable domain is DAMVIQNPRYQVTQFGKPVTLSCSQTLNHNVMYWYQQKSSQAPKLLFHYYDKDFNNEADTPDNFQSRRPNTSFCFLDIRSPGLGDTAMYLCATSRDRQQETQYFGPGTRLLVL.

This clonotype appeared a few times. J is TRBJ2-2 and V is TRBV12-3 or TRBV12-4; D unresolved. This CDR3 has 14 amino acids. Trimming left V 7 bases short and J 2 bases short, with 11 bases between. The CDR3 spells CASTLQINTGELFF. CDR3 DNA sequence: TGTGCCAGCACCTTACAGATTAACACCGGGGAGCTGTTTTTT.

This clonotype showed up just a few times. The chain carries TRBV18 and TRBJ2-7, with 8 bases that match TRBD2. CDR1 and CDR2 (germline): KGHSH, LQKENI. The CDR3 has 16 amino acids. The V gene end was trimmed by 0 bases and the J gene end by 5 bases; junction bases not matched to a gene: 9. This CDR3 is CASSPPVSSGLHEQYF. The CDR3 DNA is TGTGCCAGCTCACCACCGGTTTCTAGCGGGCTCCACGAGCAGTACTTC.

This clonotype was seen a handful of times. The chain employs TRBV11-2 and TRBJ2-7; 9 positions agree with TRBD2. Per the germline V gene, CDR1 is SGHAT and CDR2 is FQNNGV. The CDR3 has 17 residues. After removal of 0 bases from V and 0 bases from J, the junction contained 6 bases not matched to a gene. For the CDR3, the DNA is TGTGCCAGCAGCTTAGAGAGCGGGGGGACACTCTCCTACGAGCAGTACGTC. Protein sequence: CASSLESGGTLSYEQYV.

This clonotype was counted at least ten times. CDR3 loop: CASSSPHGLGANTEAFF. For the CDR3, the DNA is TGTGCCAGCAGTTCCCCCCACGGACTGGGGGCGAACACTGAAGCTTTCTTT. J is TRBJ1-1 and V is TRBV6-2 or TRBV6-3, with D possibly being TRBD1 (6 bases). The CDR3 has 17 amino acids. Trimming removed 4 bases at V and 1 base at J, with 19 bases between. Germline V lookup: CDR1 MNHEY, CDR2 SVGEGT.

V is TRBV4-2 and J is TRBJ1-6; tentative D call: TRBD1 (5 bases). The length of the CDR3 is 15 residues. Trimming left V 1 base short and J 7 bases short, with 11 bases between. Germline CDR1 and CDR2: LGHNA and YNFKEQ. CDR3 nucleotides: TGTGCCAGCAGCCAAGCCCAGGGAGAGAATTCACCCCTCCACTTT. Translated, it gives CASSQAQGENSPLHF.

This clonotype appeared a few times. The V and J genes are TRBV9 and TRBJ1-1; the D is unclear. The CDR3 is 14 residues long. Germline values: CDR1 SGDLS, CDR2 YYNGEE. V gave up 3 bases and J gave up 3 bases, with 12 bases separating them. Written as DNA, the CDR3 is TGTGCCAGCAGCGCCCAATTGTGGGACACTGAAGCTTTCTTT. This gives the protein CASSAQLWDTEAFF.

This clonotype was found a few times. The chain links TRBV6-1 to TRBJ1-1; possible D gene TRBD1, 6 bases. This CDR3 comprises 14 residues. Trimming removed 6 bases from V and 1 base from J, with 12 bases in between. In germline, CDR1 is MNHNS, CDR2 SASEGT. In DNA, the CDR3 is TGTGCCAGCAGGTGGGGGGGGGCGAACACTGAAGCTTTCTTT. This gives the protein CASRWGGANTEAFF.

The gene calls are TRBV2 and TRBJ2-1, with 11 bases aligning to TRBD2. The CDR3 is 15 residues long. Unmatched junction bases numbered 6, after V lost 5 bases and J lost 6 bases. Germline loops: CDR1 SNHLY, CDR2 FYNNEI. The CDR3 DNA sequence: TGTGCCAGCAGTCCCGGGACTAGCGGAATCAATGAGCAGTTCTTC. It yields the protein CASSPGTSGINEQFF.

This clonotype turned up a few times. This chain joins TRBV29-1 and TRBJ1-4; 9 bases match TRBD1. Germline loops: CDR1 SQVTM, CDR2 ANQGSEA. Trimming removed 6 bases from V and 7 bases from J; junction bases left unmatched: 6. There are 13 residues in the CDR3. The CDR3 is CSVTGTGPEKLFF. DNA of the CDR3: TGCAGCGTCACCGGGACAGGGCCTGAAAAACTGTTTTTT. Looking up the rest from reference TRBV29-1 and TRBJ1-4 gives the full variable domain: SAVISQKPSRDICQRGTSLTIQCQVDSQVTMMFWYRQQPGQSLTLIATANQGSEATYESGFVIDKFPISRPNLTFSTLTVSNMSPEDSSIYLCSVTGTGPEKLFFGSGTQLSVL.

This clonotype appeared a few times. This sequence joins TRBV2 and TRBJ2-1, with D hard to call. V lost 4 bases and J lost 3, with 10 bases in between. CDR3 length: 14 residues. The germline V gene encodes CDR1 SNHLY and CDR2 FYNNEI. The CDR3 DNA reads as TGTGCCAGCAGTGTCTGGGCTGGCTACAATGAGCAGTTCTTC. This encodes CASSVWAGYNEQFF.

This clonotype was observed a few times. The J gene is TRBJ2-6, the V gene TRBV7-2; D is ambiguous. Between the trimmed V and J ends, which lost 5 bases and 2 bases, there was a span of 7 bases. From germline, CDR1 is SGHTA and CDR2 FQGNSA. CDR3 length: 14 amino acids. The CDR3 nucleotides read TGTGCCAGCAGCCGAACCCCTGGGGCCAACGTCCTGACTTTC. This encodes CASSRTPGANVLTF.

This chain uses TRBV10-3 with TRBJ2-5, with D tentatively TRBD1 or TRBD2 (6 bases each). Trimming removed 2 bases from V and 4 bases from J, with 11 bases in between. The CDR3 consists of 14 residues. Germline V gene sequence: CDR1 ENHRY, CDR2 SYGVKD. CDR3 amino acids: CAISEGGRLETQYF. Here the CDR3 DNA reads TGTGCCATCAGTGAGGGGGGGCGCTTAGAGACCCAGTACTTC.

The chain is built from TRBV6-1 and TRBJ2-1, with TRBD2 matching 13 bases. The CDR3 loop spans 16 amino acids. After removal of 6 bases from V and 9 bases from J, the junction contained 11 bases not matched to a gene. CDR1 and CDR2 from the germline V gene are MNHNS and SASEGT. This CDR3 reads CASSRKTSGGLGEQFF. DNA for the CDR3: TGTGCCAGCAGCCGAAAGACTAGCGGGGGGCTCGGTGAGCAGTTCTTC.

There are a few counts of this clonotype. This chain joins TRBV3-1 and TRBJ2-1; 8 bases are a match to TRBD1. There are 16 residues in the CDR3. Unmatched junction bases numbered 9, after V lost 1 base and J lost 7 bases. The germline CDR1 and CDR2 sequences are LGHDT and YNNKEL (reference sequence). Written as DNA, the CDR3 is TGTGCCAGCAGCCAAGGGGGGCAGGGGGCAAGGAATGAGCAGTTCTTC. It translates to CASSQGGQGARNEQFF.

This clonotype was counted at least ten times. The chain joins TRBV6-1 to TRBJ1-1; TRBD1 might be the D (5 bases). Germline V lookup: CDR1 MNHNS, CDR2 SASEGT. The V end was cut by 5 bases, the J end by 1 base, with 14 bases between. The CDR3 is 15 amino acids. The CDR3 reads CASSPSRVWNTEAFF. The CDR3 bases are TGTGCCAGCAGTCCCTCCAGGGTTTGGAACACTGAAGCTTTCTTT.